Listed below are T cell receptor beta chains from one sample, sequenced in a study of T-cell reconstitution after alpha-beta-depleted transplantation in children. One entry per CDR3 protein results from TCRdb running MiXCR on the PCR reads. Here the sample spans some 240,000 distinct CDR3 sequences, 9.5% to 15% being singletons. The material sequenced was PBMCs from the stem cell graft donor, taken from the stem cell graft. The receptors were sampled from a human donor who donated a stem cell graft to a child with acute lymphoblastic leukemia. Both conserved end residues are trimmed from each CDR3.

TRBJ1-5	TRBV6-6	11	ASSYSGHQPQH
TRBJ2-3	TRBV20-1	12	SARKSGRDDTQY
TRBJ2-7	TRBV7-8	11	ASSPRDQYEQY
TRBJ1-5	TRBV27	14	ASSLYSTAGNQPQH
TRBJ2-5	TRBV5-1	12	ASSSTTPQETQY
TRBJ2-3	TRBV20-1	11	SFWGAVADTQY
TRBJ1-1	TRBV6-5	12	ASNPGTGLPEAF
TRBJ1-1	TRBV20-1	9	SGPPGTEAF
TRBJ2-7	TRBV28	10	ASRSLGVEQY
TRBJ1-2	TRBV7-3	13	ASSAGQGSPYGYT
TRBJ2-7	TRBV10-3	11	AISARAPYEQY
TRBJ2-5	TRBV9	13	ASSVGGGLQETQY
TRBJ2-3	TRBV12-3/TRBV12-4	13	ASILTAGGRDTQY
TRBJ2-1	TRBV20-1	14	SARAHSWSSYNEQF
TRBJ2-3	TRBV6-6	11	ATRTESTDTQY
TRBJ1-6	TRBV29-1	12	SVGSGTDNSPLH
TRBJ1-6	TRBV27	11	ASSLSSNSPLH
TRBJ1-1	TRBV29-1	13	SVSPQRGALGEAF
TRBJ2-7	TRBV5-1	11	ASSPYGGREQY
TRBJ2-7	TRBV4-2	16	ASSPGPSGSRSSYEQY
TRBJ2-1	TRBV7-2	14	ASSPVRATPYNEQF
TRBJ2-7	TRBV10-3	12	AISSQGLTYEQY
TRBJ2-7	TRBV7-9	14	ASSLGRGQLSYEQY
TRBJ1-6	TRBV5-4	13	ASSPGFELGSPLH
TRBJ2-1	TRBV2	11	ASSGTGGNEQF
TRBJ2-4	TRBV7-9	14	ASTPPTGKKNNIQY
TRBJ2-3	TRBV18	14	ASSPLRGPTTDTQY
TRBJ2-2	TRBV20-1	12	SARGASDTGELF
TRBJ2-7	TRBV5-1	12	ASTIAGGAVEQY
TRBJ2-2	TRBV7-2	12	ASSREGSTGELF
TRBJ2-3	TRBV6-2/TRBV6-3	14	ASSYSRREKSDTQY
TRBJ2-1	TRBV12-3/TRBV12-4	13	ASSIGGGSHNEQF
TRBJ1-2	TRBV18	15	ASSPTAETGAIYGYT
TRBJ2-2	TRBV28	10	ASRGSVGELF
TRBJ2-7	TRBV14	15	ASSQAASGGLGYEQY
TRBJ1-1	TRBV12-3/TRBV12-4	12	ASSLGARGTEAF
TRBJ2-1	TRBV18	14	ASSPLAGGPVHEQF
TRBJ1-2	TRBV7-2	14	ASSLVARGANYGYT
TRBJ2-1	TRBV19	9	ASNGGTEQF
TRBJ2-1	TRBV20-1	13	SARKLAGDYNEQF
TRBJ2-5	TRBV20-1	10	SSSGGAETQY
TRBJ2-1	TRBV10-3	12	AISESRGIDEQF
TRBJ2-1	TRBV27	9	ASSSGTGSF
TRBJ2-1	TRBV28	13	ASSLRVSSYNEQF
TRBJ2-5	TRBV20-1	12	SALGLAVQETQY
TRBJ1-1	TRBV20-1	12	SARDWALNTEAF
TRBJ2-2	TRBV2	15	ASSSPEGQTNTGELF
TRBJ2-1	TRBV15	12	ATSRDTSYNEQF
TRBJ2-1	TRBV6-4	16	ASSDSNVGLPTIYEQF
TRBJ2-7	TRBV7-9	10	ASSPGADEQY
TRBJ2-7	TRBV7-9	10	ASSRGNYEQY
TRBJ1-1	TRBV9	15	ASSVRSTGLEGTEAF
TRBJ2-1	TRBV11-2	12	ASSSGPGDNEQF
TRBJ2-7	TRBV2	11	ASSGTGGSEQY